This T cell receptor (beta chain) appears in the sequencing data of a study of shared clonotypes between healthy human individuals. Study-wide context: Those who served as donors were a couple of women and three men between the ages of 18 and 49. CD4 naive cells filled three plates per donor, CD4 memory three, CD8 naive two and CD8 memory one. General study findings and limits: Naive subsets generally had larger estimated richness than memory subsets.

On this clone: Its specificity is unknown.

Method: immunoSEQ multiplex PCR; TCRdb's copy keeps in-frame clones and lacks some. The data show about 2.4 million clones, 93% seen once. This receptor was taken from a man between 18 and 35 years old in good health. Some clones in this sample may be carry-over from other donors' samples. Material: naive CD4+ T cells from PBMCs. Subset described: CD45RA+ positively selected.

The CDR3 sequence: CASRRGSGYTF. Here the CDR3 DNA reads TGTGCCAGCAGGAGAGGGTCTGGCTACACCTTC. The genes are TRBV6-5 and TRBJ1-2; no firm D call. The CDR3 loop spans 11 amino acids. Germline CDR1 and CDR2: MNHEY and SVGAGI. Trimming shortened V by 6 bases and J by 7 bases, and 9 bases separated the two germline ends.